This T cell receptor (beta chain) derives from a study of blood T cell repertoires in COVID-19. Measured with immunoSEQ multiplex PCR; TCRdb has only the in-frame clones, and not every one. The sample has about 79,000 clones; roughly 89% are singletons. What was sequenced was peripheral blood. The sequence came from a man between 65 and 85 years old with active or convalescent COVID-19.

CDR3 coding DNA: TGCAGCGTTGAAGAAGGGAGGACAGGGGGAGGCTCGCAGTATTTT. Translation: CSVEEGRTGGGSQYF. The gene calls are TRBV29-1 and TRBJ2-3; 10 bases agree with TRBD1. Trimming cost V 0 bases and J 10 bases; bases outside gene matches: 10. CDR3 size: 15 residues. Germline V gives CDR1 SQVTM, CDR2 ANQGSEA.